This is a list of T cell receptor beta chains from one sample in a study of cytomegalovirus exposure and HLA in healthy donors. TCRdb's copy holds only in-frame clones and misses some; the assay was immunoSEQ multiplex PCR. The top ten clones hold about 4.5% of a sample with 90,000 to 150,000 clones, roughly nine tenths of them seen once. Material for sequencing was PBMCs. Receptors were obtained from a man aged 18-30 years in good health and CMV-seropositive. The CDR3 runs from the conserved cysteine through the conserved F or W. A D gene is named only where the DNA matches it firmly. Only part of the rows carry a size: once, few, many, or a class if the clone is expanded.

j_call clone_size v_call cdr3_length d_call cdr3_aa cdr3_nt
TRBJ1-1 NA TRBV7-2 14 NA CASSPGSANTEAFF TGTGCCAGCAGCCCGGGTTCGGCGAACACTGAAGCTTTCTTT
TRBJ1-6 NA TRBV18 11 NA CASSQEKTLHF TGTGCCAGCTCACAGGAGAAAACCCTCCACTTT
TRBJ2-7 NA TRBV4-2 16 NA CASSQDLRQGGGEQYF TGTGCCAGCAGCCAAGATCTGAGACAGGGAGGTGGCGAGCAGTACTTC
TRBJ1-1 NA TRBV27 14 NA CASSSLTGFAEAFF TGTGCCAGCAGTTCGTTAACAGGGTTCGCTGAAGCTTTCTTT
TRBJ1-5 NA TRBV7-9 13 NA CASSSRRGQPQHF TGTGCCAGCAGCTCCCGACGCGGCCAGCCCCAGCATTTT
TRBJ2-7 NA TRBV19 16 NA CASSLRAGGDSYEQYF TGTGCCAGTAGTCTCCGGGCCGGAGGGGACTCCTACGAGCAGTACTTC
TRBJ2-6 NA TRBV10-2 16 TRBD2 CASMGEGPSGANVLTF TGCGCCAGTATGGGGGAGGGCCCCTCTGGGGCCAACGTCCTGACTTTC
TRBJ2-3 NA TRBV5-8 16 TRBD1 CASSTGTARVTDTQYF TGTGCCAGCAGCACCGGGACAGCGAGGGTGACAGATACGCAGTATTTT
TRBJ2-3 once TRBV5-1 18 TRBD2 CASSLSTSGGWSTDTQYF TGCGCCAGCAGCTTGTCAACTAGCGGGGGGTGGAGCACAGATACGCAGTATTTT
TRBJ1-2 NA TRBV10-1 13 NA CASSEPGGNGYTF TGCGCCAGCAGTGAGCCCGGGGGGAATGGCTACACCTTC
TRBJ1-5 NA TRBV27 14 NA CASSSDSINQPQHF TGTGCCAGCAGTTCGGACAGTATCAATCAGCCCCAGCATTTT
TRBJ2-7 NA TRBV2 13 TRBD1 CASQDRVAHEQYF TGTGCCAGCCAGGACAGGGTGGCGCACGAGCAGTACTTC
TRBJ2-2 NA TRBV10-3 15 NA CAIRARLSNTGELFF TGTGCCATCAGGGCTCGACTTTCGAACACCGGGGAGCTGTTTTTT
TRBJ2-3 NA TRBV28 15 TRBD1 CASTQTGLPTDTQYF TGTGCCAGCACCCAGACAGGGCTCCCCACAGATACGCAGTATTTT
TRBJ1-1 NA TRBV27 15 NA CASSLSDRMNTEAFF TGTGCCAGCAGTTTATCAGACAGGATGAACACTGAAGCTTTCTTT
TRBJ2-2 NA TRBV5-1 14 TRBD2 CASSTSGGIGELFF TGCGCCAGCAGCACTAGCGGGGGTATCGGGGAGCTGTTTTTT
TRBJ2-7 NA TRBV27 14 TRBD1 CASSLWDSSYEQYF TGTGCCAGCAGTTTATGGGACAGTTCCTACGAGCAGTACTTC
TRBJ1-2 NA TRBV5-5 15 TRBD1 CASSIGQGFNYGYTF TGTGCCAGCAGCATTGGACAGGGCTTTAACTATGGCTACACCTTC
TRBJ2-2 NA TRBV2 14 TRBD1 CATKGQGFPGELFF TGTGCCACCAAGGGACAGGGGTTCCCCGGGGAGCTGTTTTTT
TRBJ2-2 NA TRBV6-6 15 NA CASTLKRPNTGELFF TGTGCCAGCACCCTAAAGCGGCCTAACACCGGGGAGCTGTTTTTT
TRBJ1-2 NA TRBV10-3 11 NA CAINSGSGYTF TGTGCCATCAATAGCGGGAGTGGCTACACCTTC
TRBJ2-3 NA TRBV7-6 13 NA CASSFRQPDTQYF TGTGCCAGCAGTTTCCGACAGCCAGATACGCAGTATTTT
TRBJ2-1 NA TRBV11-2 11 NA CASRLYNEQFF TGTGCTAGCAGACTTTACAATGAGCAGTTCTTC
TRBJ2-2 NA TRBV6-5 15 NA CASRPQGAGAGELFF TGTGCCAGCAGACCTCAGGGTGCAGGCGCCGGGGAGCTGTTTTTT
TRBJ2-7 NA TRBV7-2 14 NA CASSLARADYEQYF TGTGCCAGCAGCTTAGCGAGGGCAGACTACGAGCAGTACTTC
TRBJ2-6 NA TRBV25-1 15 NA CASSDTPPGANVLTF TGTGCCAGCAGTGACACACCCCCGGGGGCCAACGTCCTGACTTTC
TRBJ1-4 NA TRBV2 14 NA CASSVSGYREKLFF TGTGCCAGCAGTGTATCAGGGTACCGCGAAAAACTGTTTTTT
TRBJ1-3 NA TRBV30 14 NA CAWSARGFGNTIYF TGTGCCTGGAGTGCCCGGGGATTCGGAAACACCATATATTTT
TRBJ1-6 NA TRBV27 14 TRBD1 CASSPDRGSSPLHF TGTGCCAGCAGCCCGGACAGGGGAAGTTCACCCCTCCACTTT
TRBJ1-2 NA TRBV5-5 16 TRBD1 CASSLDLDRAFYGYTF TGTGCCAGCAGCTTGGACCTCGACAGGGCCTTCTATGGCTACACCTTC
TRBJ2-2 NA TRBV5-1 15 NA CASSLAGSYTGELFF TGCGCCAGCAGCTTGGCGGGTTCCTACACCGGGGAGCTGTTTTTT
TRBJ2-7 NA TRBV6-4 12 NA CASSAPNYEQYF TGTGCCAGCAGTGCCCCTAACTACGAGCAGTACTTC
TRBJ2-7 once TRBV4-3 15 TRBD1 CASSQGYIQGYEQYF TGCGCCAGCAGCCAAGGTTACATACAGGGGTACGAGCAGTACTTC
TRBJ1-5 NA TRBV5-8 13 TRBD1 CASSLDRGQPQHF TGTGCCAGCAGCCTGGACAGGGGACAGCCCCAGCATTTT
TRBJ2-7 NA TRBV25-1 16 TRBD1 CASSEFRDRNSYEQYF TGTGCCAGCAGTGAATTCCGGGACAGAAACTCCTACGAGCAGTACTTC
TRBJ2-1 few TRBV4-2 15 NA CASSQEASSYNEQFF TGTGCCAGCAGCCAAGAGGCTAGCAGCTACAATGAGCAGTTCTTC
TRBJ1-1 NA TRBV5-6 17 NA CASSPPPGTRTNTEAFF TGTGCCAGCAGCCCTCCCCCAGGGACACGGACCAACACTGAAGCTTTCTTT
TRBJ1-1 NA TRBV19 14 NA CAASRDSRGTEAFF TGTGCCGCGTCCCGGGACTCGAGGGGCACTGAAGCTTTCTTT
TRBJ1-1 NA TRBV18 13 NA CASSSAGVTEAFF TGTGCCAGCTCATCGGCAGGGGTCACTGAAGCTTTCTTT
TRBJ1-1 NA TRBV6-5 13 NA CASSTGGTLEAFF TGTGCCAGCAGTACGGGAGGGACCCTTGAAGCTTTCTTT
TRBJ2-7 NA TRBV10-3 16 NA CAISEATGTISYEQYF TGTGCCATCAGTGAGGCAACCGGGACAATATCCTACGAGCAGTACTTC